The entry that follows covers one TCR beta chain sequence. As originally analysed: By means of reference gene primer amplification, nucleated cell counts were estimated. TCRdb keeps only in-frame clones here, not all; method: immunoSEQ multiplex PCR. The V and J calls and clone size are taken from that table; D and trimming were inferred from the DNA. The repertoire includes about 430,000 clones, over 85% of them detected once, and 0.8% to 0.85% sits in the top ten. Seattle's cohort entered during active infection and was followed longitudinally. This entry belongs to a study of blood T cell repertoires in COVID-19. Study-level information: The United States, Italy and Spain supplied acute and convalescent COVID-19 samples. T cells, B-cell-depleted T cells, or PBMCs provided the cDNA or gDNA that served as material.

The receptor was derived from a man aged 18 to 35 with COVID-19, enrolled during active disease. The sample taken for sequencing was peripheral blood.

The CDR3 nucleotides read TGTGCCAGCAGCTTACGTACCCAGGGGGATCAGCCCCAGCATTTT. It is translated as CASSLRTQGDQPQHF. The chain combines TRBV11-2 with TRBJ1-5, with 7 bases that match TRBD1. Germline V gene lookup returns CDR1 SGHAT and CDR2 FQNNGV. With 2 bases clipped from V and 5 bases from J, the junction kept 6 bases outside the gene matches. The CDR3 runs 15 residues.